This TCR beta chain was sequenced in a study of T-cell reconstitution after alpha-beta-depleted transplantation in children. Points from the study as a whole: Newly made T cells mostly supplied T-cell counts and diversity one year after transplant. Alpha-beta T cells about two months after transplant reportedly derived from several hundred expanded graft clones.

As regards this clonotype: What it binds is unknown.

The CDR3 is 14 amino acids. CDR1 is SQVTM, CDR2 ANQGSEA, per germline. V was clipped by 6 bases and J by 0 bases; unmatched bases: 4. It was with unique molecular identifiers that the TCRbeta library was prepared. TCRdb redid the calling of the PCR reads with MiXCR, one entry per CDR3 protein. The sample has fewer than 400,000 distinct CDR3 sequences, approximately 20% seen once. The chain couples TRBV29-1 to TRBJ2-1; 8 bases map to TRBD1. This sequence originates from a male patient between 5 and 17 years old who had a stem cell transplant for acute lymphoblastic leukemia, so the T cells may come from the graft donor. Sequencing used PBMCs, mostly from graft donor cells, obtained 180 days after TCRalphabeta/CD19-depleted stem cell transplant. CDR3 DNA sequence: TGCAGCGTCAGACAGGGGCCCTCCTACAATGAGCAGTTCTTC. Protein sequence: CSVRQGPSYNEQFF.